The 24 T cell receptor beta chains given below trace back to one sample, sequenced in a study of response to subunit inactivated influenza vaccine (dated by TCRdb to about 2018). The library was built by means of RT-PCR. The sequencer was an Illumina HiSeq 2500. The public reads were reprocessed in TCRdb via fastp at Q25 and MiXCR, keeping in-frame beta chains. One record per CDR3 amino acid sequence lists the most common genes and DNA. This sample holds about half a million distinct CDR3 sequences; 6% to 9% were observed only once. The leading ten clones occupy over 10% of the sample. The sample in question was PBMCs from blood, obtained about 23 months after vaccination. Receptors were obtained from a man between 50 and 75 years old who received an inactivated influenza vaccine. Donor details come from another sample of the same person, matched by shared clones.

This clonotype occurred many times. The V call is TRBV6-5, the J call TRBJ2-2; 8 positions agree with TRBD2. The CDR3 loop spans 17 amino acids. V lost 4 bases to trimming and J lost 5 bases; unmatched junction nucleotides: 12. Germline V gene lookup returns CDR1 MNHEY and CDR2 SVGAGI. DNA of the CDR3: TGTGCCAGCAGTTCACGCCCTGGACTAGCCGTGACCGGGGAGCTGTTTTTT. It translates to CASSSRPGLAVTGELFF.

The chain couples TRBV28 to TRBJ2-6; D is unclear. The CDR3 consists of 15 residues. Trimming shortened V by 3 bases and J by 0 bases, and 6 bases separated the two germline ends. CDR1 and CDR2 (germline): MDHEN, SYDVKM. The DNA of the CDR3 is TGTGCCAGCAGTTTGTACCGCTCTGGGGCCAACGTCCTGACTTTC. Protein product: CASSLYRSGANVLTF.

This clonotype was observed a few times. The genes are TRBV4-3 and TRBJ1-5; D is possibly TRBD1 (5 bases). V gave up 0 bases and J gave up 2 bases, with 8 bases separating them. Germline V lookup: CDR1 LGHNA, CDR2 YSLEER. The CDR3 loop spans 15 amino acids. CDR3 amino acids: CASSQDVGGNQPQHF. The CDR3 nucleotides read TGCGCCAGCAGCCAAGATGTGGGGGGCAATCAGCCCCAGCATTTT.

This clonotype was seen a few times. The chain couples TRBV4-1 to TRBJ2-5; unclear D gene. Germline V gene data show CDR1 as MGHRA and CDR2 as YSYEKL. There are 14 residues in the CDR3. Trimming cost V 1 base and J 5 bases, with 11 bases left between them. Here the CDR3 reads CASSQGLRGETQYF. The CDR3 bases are TGCGCCAGCAGCCAAGGGCTTAGAGGCGAGACCCAGTACTTC.

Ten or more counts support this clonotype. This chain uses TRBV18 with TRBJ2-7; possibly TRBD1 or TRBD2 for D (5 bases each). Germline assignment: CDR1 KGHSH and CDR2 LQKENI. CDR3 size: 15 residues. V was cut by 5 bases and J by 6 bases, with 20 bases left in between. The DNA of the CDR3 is TGTGCCAGCTCAACCGAACCGGGACCGAACATCGAGCAGTACTTC. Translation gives CASSTEPGPNIEQYF.

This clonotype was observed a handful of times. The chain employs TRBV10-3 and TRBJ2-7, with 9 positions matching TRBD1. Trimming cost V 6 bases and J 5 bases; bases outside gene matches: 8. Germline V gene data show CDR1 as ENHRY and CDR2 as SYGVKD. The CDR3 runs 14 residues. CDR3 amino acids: CAIREQGAGDEQYF. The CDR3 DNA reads TGTGCCATCAGGGAACAGGGGGCGGGCGACGAGCAGTACTTC.

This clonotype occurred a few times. CDR3 in DNA: TGTGCCAGCAGCATCCAGGGAGGCCCCTACGAGCAGTACTTC. It codes for CASSIQGGPYEQYF. The rearrangement uses TRBV11-1 and TRBJ2-7; perhaps TRBD2 as D (6 bases). V dropped 5 bases and J dropped 2 bases, with 13 bases sitting between them. From germline, CDR1 is SGHAT and CDR2 FQDESV (reference sequence). This CDR3 is built from 14 residues. The full variable domain, in which reference TRBV11-1 and TRBJ2-7 provide the parts outside the CDR3, is EAEVAQSPRYKITEKSQAVAFWCDPISGHATLYWYRQILGQGPELLVQFQDESVVDDSQLPKDRFSAERLKGVDSTLKIQPAELGDSAMYLCASSIQGGPYEQYFGPGTRLTVT.

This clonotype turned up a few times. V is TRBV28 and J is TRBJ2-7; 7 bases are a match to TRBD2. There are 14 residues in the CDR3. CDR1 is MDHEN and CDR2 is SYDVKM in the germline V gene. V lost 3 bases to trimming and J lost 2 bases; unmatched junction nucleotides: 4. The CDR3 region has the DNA TGTGCCAGCAGTTTGGGAGGGGCCACCTACGAGCAGTACTTC. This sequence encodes CASSLGGATYEQYF.

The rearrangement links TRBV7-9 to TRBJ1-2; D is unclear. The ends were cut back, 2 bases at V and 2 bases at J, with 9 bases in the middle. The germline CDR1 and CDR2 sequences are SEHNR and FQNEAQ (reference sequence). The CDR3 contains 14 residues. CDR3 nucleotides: TGTGCCAGCAGCTTACTGATAGGGAACTATGGCTACACCTTC. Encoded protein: CASSLLIGNYGYTF.

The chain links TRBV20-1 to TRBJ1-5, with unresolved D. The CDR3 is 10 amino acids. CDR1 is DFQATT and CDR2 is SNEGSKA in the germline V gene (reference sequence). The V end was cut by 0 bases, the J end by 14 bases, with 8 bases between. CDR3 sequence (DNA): TGCAGTGCTAGAGATGGCGAAGAGCATTTT. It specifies CSARDGEEHF.

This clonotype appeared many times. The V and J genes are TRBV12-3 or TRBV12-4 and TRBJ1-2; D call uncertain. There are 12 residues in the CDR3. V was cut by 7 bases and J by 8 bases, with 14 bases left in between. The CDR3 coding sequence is TGTGCCAGCACCCAGCACTTAGGAGGCTACACCTTC. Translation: CASTQHLGGYTF.

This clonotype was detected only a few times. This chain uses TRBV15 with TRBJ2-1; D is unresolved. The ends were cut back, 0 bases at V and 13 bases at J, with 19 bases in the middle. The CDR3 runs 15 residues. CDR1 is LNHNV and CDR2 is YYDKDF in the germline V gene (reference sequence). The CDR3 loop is CATSRDRWGAEPQFF. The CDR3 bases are TGTGCCACCAGCAGAGATCGATGGGGTGCGGAGCCCCAGTTCTTC.

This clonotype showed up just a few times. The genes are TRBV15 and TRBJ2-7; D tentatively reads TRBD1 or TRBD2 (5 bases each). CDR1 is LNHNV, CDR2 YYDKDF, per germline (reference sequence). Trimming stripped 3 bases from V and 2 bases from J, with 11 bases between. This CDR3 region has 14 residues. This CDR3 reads CATSSRDGAYEQYF. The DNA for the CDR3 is TGTGCCACCAGCAGCCGGGACGGAGCCTACGAGCAGTACTTC.

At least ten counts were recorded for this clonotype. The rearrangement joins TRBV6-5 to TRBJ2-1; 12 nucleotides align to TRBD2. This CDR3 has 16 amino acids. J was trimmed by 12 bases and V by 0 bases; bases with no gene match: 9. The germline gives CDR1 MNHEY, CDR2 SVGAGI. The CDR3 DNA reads TGTGCCAGCAGTTACTCGAGGACTAGCGGGGCGCGTGGGCAGTTCTTC. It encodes CASSYSRTSGARGQFF.

The CDR3 DNA follows: TGTGCCAGCAGTTTTAGGGGGGGGGCAAGTGGCTACACCTTC. It encodes CASSFRGGASGYTF. This chain connects TRBV27 to TRBJ1-2; perhaps TRBD1 as D (6 bases). Germline CDR1 MNHEY, CDR2 SMNVEV (reference sequence). V lost 3 bases and J 7 bases, leaving 15 bases between the germline ends. The CDR3 length is 14 residues.

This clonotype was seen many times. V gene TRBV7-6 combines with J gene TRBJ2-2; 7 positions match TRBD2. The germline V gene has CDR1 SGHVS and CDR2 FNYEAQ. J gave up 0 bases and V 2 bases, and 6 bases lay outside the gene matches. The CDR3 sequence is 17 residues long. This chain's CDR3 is CASSLTGGSANTGELFF. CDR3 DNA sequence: TGTGCCAGCAGCTTAACTGGCGGGAGCGCGAACACCGGGGAGCTGTTTTTT.

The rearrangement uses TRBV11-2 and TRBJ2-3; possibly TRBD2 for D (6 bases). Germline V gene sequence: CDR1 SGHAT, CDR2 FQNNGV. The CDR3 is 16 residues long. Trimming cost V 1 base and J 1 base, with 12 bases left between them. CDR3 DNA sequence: TGTGCCAGCAGCTTAGTACCGGGGGTGGGCACAGATACGCAGTATTTT. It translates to CASSLVPGVGTDTQYF.

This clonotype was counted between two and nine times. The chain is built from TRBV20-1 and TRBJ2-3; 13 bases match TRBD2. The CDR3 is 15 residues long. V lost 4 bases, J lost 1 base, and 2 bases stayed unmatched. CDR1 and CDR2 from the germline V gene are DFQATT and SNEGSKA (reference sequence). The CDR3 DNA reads TGCAGTGCTACAGGGACTAGCGGGGGCACAGATACGCAGTATTTT. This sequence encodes CSATGTSGGTDTQYF.

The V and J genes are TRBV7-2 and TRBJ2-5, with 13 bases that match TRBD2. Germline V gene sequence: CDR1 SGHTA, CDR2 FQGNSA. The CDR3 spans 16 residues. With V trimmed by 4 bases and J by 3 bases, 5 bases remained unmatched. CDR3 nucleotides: TGTGCCAGCAGCTGGACTAGCGGGAGTTGGGAAGAGACCCAGTACTTC. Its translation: CASSWTSGSWEETQYF. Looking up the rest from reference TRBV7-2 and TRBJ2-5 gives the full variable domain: GAGVSQSPSNKVTEKGKDVELRCDPISGHTALYWYRQSLGQGLEFLIYFQGNSAPDKSGLPSDRFSAERTGGSVSTLTIQRTQQEDSAVYLCASSWTSGSWEETQYFGPGTRLLVL.

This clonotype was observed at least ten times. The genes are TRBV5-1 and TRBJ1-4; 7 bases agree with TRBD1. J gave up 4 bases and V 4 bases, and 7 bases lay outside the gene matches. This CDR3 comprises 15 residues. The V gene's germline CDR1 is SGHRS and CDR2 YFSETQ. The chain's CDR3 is CASSVTGEFNEKLFF. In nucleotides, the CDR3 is TGCGCCAGCAGCGTAACAGGGGAATTTAATGAAAAACTGTTTTTT.

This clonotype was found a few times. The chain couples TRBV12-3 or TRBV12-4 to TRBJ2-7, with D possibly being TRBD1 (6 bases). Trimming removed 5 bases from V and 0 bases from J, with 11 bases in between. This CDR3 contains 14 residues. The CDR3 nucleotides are TGTGCCAGCAGTCAGGGGTCTAGCTCCTACGAGCAGTACTTC. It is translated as CASSQGSSSYEQYF.

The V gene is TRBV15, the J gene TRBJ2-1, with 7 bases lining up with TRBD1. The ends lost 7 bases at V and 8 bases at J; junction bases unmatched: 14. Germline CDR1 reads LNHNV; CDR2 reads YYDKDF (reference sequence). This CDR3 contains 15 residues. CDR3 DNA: TGTGCCACCACCCAAGGGAGACAGGGCCGGGATGAGCAGTTCTTC. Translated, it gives CATTQGRQGRDEQFF.

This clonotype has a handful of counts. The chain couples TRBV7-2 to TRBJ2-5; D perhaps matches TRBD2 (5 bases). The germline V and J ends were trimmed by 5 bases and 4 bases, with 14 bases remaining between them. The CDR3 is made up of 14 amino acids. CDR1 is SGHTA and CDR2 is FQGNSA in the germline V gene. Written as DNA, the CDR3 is TGTGCCAGCAGCGTGGTCGGGGTCGCAGAGACCCAGTACTTC. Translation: CASSVVGVAETQYF.

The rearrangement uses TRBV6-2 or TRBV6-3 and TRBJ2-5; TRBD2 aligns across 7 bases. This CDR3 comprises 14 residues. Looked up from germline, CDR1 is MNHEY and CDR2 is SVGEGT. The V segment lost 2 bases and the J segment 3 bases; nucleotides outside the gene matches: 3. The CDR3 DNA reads TGTGCCAGCAGTTACGGCGGGAGAAAAGAGACCCAGTACTTC. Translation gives CASSYGGRKETQYF.